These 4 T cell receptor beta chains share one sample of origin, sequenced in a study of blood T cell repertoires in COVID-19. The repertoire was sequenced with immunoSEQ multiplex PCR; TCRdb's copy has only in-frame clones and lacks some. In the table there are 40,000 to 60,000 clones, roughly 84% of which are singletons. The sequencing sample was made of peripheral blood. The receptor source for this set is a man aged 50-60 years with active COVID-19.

The CDR3 DNA reads as TGTGCCAGCAGTTGGACAGGGGGCCCCGGCGGCGAAGCTTTCTTT. Translation: CASSWTGGPGGEAFF. This chain links TRBV27 with TRBJ1-1; 11 bases match TRBD1. Germline values: CDR1 MNHEY, CDR2 SMNVEV (reference sequence). Trimming at V came to 4 bases and at J to 8 bases, leaving 9 bases not matched to a gene. The CDR3 length is 15 residues.

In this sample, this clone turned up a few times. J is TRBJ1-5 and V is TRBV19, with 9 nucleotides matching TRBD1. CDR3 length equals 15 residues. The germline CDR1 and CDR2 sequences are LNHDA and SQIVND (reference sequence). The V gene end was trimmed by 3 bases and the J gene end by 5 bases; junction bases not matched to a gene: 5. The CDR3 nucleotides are TGTGCCAGTAGTATCTGGGACAGGGCAGATCAGCCCCAGCATTTT. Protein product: CASSIWDRADQPQHF.

In DNA, the CDR3 is TGTGCCAGCAGCCTCCGGGACAGGGGTGGGGAGCAGTACTTC. Its translation is CASSLRDRGGEQYF. The chain has TRBV7-8 and TRBJ2-7, with 10 bases lining up with TRBD1. The V and J ends lost 5 bases and 7 bases, in that order; junction bases with no gene match: 8. The CDR3 is made up of 14 amino acids. Per the germline V gene, CDR1 is SGHVS and CDR2 is FQNEAQ.

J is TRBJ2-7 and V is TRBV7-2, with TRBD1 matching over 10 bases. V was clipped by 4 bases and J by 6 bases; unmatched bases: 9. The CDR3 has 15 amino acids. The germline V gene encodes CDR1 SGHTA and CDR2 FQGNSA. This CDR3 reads CASSSTTGTGAEQYF. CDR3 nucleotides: TGTGCCAGCAGCTCGACCACCGGGACAGGGGCCGAGCAGTACTTC.